The 25 T cell receptor beta chains below were found in one sample sequenced in a study of CD8 T cells in ankylosing spondylitis. Study findings and constraints: A TCR beta motif of several highly homologous variants appeared characteristic of ankylosing spondylitis blood.

TCRdb re-called the 5' RACE reads with MiXCR, one entry per CDR3 protein. Seen here are about 700,000 distinct CDR3 sequences, around 19% observed once, and the top ten hold 15% to 20%. For these TCRs, the target antigens are not known. The specimen was blood, either unsorted or a sorted T cell fraction (not recorded which). Receptors were obtained from a male donor with ankylosing spondylitis.

This chain's CDR3 is CAWSDRLAGVETQYF. The DNA for the CDR3 is TGTGCCTGGAGTGACCGACTAGCGGGGGTGGAGACCCAGTACTTC. The rearrangement joins TRBV30 to TRBJ2-5, with 12 nucleotides matching TRBD2. The CDR3 has 15 residues. CDR1 and CDR2 (germline): GTSNPN, SVGIG (reference sequence). The V and J ends lost 1 base and 5 bases, in that order; junction bases with no gene match: 5.

This clonotype was counted at least ten times. The chain joins TRBV4-2 to TRBJ2-2, with no clear D. The germline V gene encodes CDR1 LGHNA and CDR2 YNFKEQ. With 0 bases removed from V and 0 bases from J, the gap between germline ends came to 11 bases. The CDR3 is 17 residues long. CDR3 sequence: CASSQDGVYTNTGELFF. Written as DNA, the CDR3 is TGTGCCAGCAGCCAAGATGGAGTCTATACGAACACCGGGGAGCTGTTTTTT.

This clonotype came up a few times. CDR3 in DNA: TGTGCCAGCTCAATTAGCGGGACCCAAGAGACCCAGTACTTC. Residues: CASSISGTQETQYF. The rearrangement links TRBV18 to TRBJ2-5; 8 bases align to TRBD2. There are 14 residues in the CDR3. Germline lookup yields CDR1 KGHSH and CDR2 LQKENI. V was clipped by 5 bases and J by 1 base; unmatched bases: 3.

This clonotype was picked up a small number of times. CDR3 protein: CASSVEGGLADTDTQYF. The DNA of the CDR3 is TGTGCCAGCAGCGTAGAGGGAGGACTAGCGGACACAGATACGCAGTATTTT. The V and J genes are TRBV9 and TRBJ2-3; 10 bases map to TRBD2. Losses at the gene ends were 0 bases for V and 2 bases for J; bases not matched to a gene: 6. Germline assignment: CDR1 SGDLS and CDR2 YYNGEE. The CDR3 has 17 amino acids.

V gene TRBV5-5 combines with J gene TRBJ2-2; 11 bases are shared with TRBD2. The CDR3 contains 18 residues. V dropped 1 base and J dropped 3; count of bases not matched to a gene: 8. Germline V gene data show CDR1 as SGHKS and CDR2 as YYEKEE (reference sequence). The CDR3 loop reads CASSLPSGRIGDTGELFF. CDR3 sequence (DNA): TGTGCCAGCAGCTTGCCTAGCGGGAGGATAGGCGACACCGGGGAGCTGTTTTTT. Filled out from reference TRBV5-5 and TRBJ2-2, the complete variable domain reads DAGVTQSPTHLIKTRGQQVTLRCSPISGHKSVSWYQQVLGQGPQFIFQYYEKEERGRGNFPDRFSARQFPNYSSELNVNALLLGDSALYLCASSLPSGRIGDTGELFFGEGSRLTVL.

V and J are TRBV4-1 and TRBJ1-6; D not certain. Germline V CDR1 and CDR2: MGHRA, YSYEKL. This CDR3 has 17 amino acids. Trimming left V 0 bases short and J 0 bases short, with 9 bases between. CDR3 protein: CASSQDEEGSYNSPLHF. CDR3 DNA: TGCGCCAGCAGCCAAGATGAGGAGGGCTCCTATAATTCACCCCTCCACTTT.

This clonotype has only a few counts. This chain joins TRBV12-3 or TRBV12-4 and TRBJ1-6; tentatively, D is TRBD1 (5 bases). V was trimmed by 2 bases and J by 10 bases, leaving 21 bases between them. There are 17 residues in the CDR3. The CDR3 loop reads CASSLRGRWGGGSPLHF. CDR3 nucleotides: TGTGCCAGCAGTTTAAGGGGCAGGTGGGGCGGTGGGTCACCCCTCCACTTT.

The J gene is TRBJ1-2, the V gene TRBV29-1; D unresolved. V shed 4 bases and J shed 4 bases, with 22 bases lying between them. This CDR3 has 16 amino acids. Germline loops: CDR1 SQVTM, CDR2 ANQGSEA. The CDR3 loop reads CSVGGEESALGYGYTF. CDR3 DNA: TGCAGCGTTGGAGGAGAGGAATCGGCCCTGGGCTATGGCTACACCTTC.

The V call is TRBV5-5, the J call TRBJ2-1; TRBD2 might be the D (6 bases). The V end was cut by 3 bases, the J end by 2 bases, with 12 bases between. This CDR3 spans 15 amino acids. Looked up from germline, CDR1 is SGHKS and CDR2 is YYEKEE (reference sequence). CDR3 sequence: CASSYAGPTYNEQFF. The CDR3 bases are TGTGCCAGCAGCTATGCGGGGCCGACCTACAATGAGCAGTTCTTC.

This clonotype was seen a handful of times. This rearrangement joins TRBV5-1 to TRBJ2-5; 8 nucleotides align to TRBD2. Germline trimming cut 10 bases from V and 0 bases from J; bases unmatched to any gene: 8. Per germline, CDR1 SGHRS and CDR2 YFSETQ. The CDR3 sequence is 14 residues long. For the CDR3, the DNA is TGCGCCCGTAAAAGCGGGGGTCACCAAGAGACCCAGTACTTC. This sequence encodes CARKSGGHQETQYF.

In its sample, this clonotype was seen a few times. Here the CDR3 reads CASSLRVAQFAEQFF. CDR3 DNA: TGTGCCAGCAGCCTGCGAGTCGCACAATTTGCTGAGCAGTTCTTC. J is TRBJ2-1 and V is TRBV9; D unclear. Per germline, CDR1 SGDLS and CDR2 YYNGEE. V was pared by 4 bases and J by 9 bases, with 20 bases between. The CDR3 totals 15 residues.

The chain has TRBV12-3 or TRBV12-4 and TRBJ2-7, with D possibly called TRBD1 or TRBD2 (5 bases each). The V end lost 5 bases, the J end lost 10 bases, and 15 bases lay between the germline ends. The CDR3 has 12 residues. DNA for the CDR3: TGTGCCAGCAGTCTCCTCTGGGACCAACAGTACTTC. Protein product: CASSLLWDQQYF.

This clonotype was picked up a small number of times. V is TRBV12-3 or TRBV12-4 and J is TRBJ1-5; no reliable D call. The CDR3 runs to 16 residues. With 1 base removed from V and 2 bases from J, the gap between germline ends came to 12 bases. The CDR3 coding sequence is TGTGCCAGCAGTTTAGTTGTCCCGAGTGGCAATCAGCCCCAGCATTTT. As protein: CASSLVVPSGNQPQHF.

V is TRBV27 and J is TRBJ2-1; D remains ambiguous. Germline loops: CDR1 MNHEY, CDR2 SMNVEV (reference sequence). The CDR3 totals 16 residues. Between the trimmed V and J ends, which lost 5 bases and 3 bases, there was a span of 17 bases. CDR3 sequence reads: CASSTSPGAIYNEQFF. DNA for the CDR3: TGTGCCAGCAGTACCTCCCCGGGCGCTATCTACAATGAGCAGTTCTTC.

This clonotype showed up many times. The chain uses TRBV20-1 and TRBJ1-1; no firm D call. Germline values: CDR1 DFQATT, CDR2 SNEGSKA (reference sequence). V was pared by 2 bases and J by 4 bases, with 14 bases between. This CDR3 is built from 14 residues. CDR3 in DNA: TGCAGTGCTAGAACAGCGAGGCAGGTCACTGAAGCTTTCTTT. This gives the protein CSARTARQVTEAFF.

This clonotype was counted only a few times. This chain connects TRBV5-1 to TRBJ1-1, with D possibly matching TRBD1 (5 bases). V was cut by 4 bases and J by 3 bases, with 16 bases left in between. The CDR3 has 15 residues. In germline, CDR1 is SGHRS, CDR2 YFSETQ. In DNA, the CDR3 is TGCGCCAGCAGCCACCCCTTTGGGGCGGACACTGAAGCTTTCTTT. Translation gives CASSHPFGADTEAFF. The full variable domain, with the rest looked up from reference TRBV5-1 and TRBJ1-1, is KAGVTQTPRYLIKTRGQQVTLSCSPISGHRSVSWYQQTPGQGLQFLFEYFSETQRNKGNFPGRFSGRQFSNSRSEMNVSTLELGDSALYLCASSHPFGADTEAFFGQGTRLTVV.

The sample holds a few counts of this clonotype. A junction end diverges from the germline sequence, so it may reflect a read error. The rearrangement links TRBV4-3 to TRBJ2-1, with TRBD2 identical over 8 bases. Germline-derived CDR1 and CDR2 are LGHNA and YSLEER. This CDR3 has 13 amino acids. The CDR3 DNA sequence: TGCGCCAGCAGCCAAGATACAGGACTAGCCCAACTCTTC. This translates into CASSQDTGLAQLF.

Many counts were recorded for this clonotype. The chain couples TRBV12-3 or TRBV12-4 to TRBJ1-5; D perhaps matches TRBD1 (5 bases). The CDR3 loop spans 16 amino acids. V was clipped by 2 bases and J by 2 bases, with 13 bases between them. Here the CDR3 reads CASSLWGPEGNQPQHF. The DNA for the CDR3 is TGTGCCAGCAGTTTATGGGGCCCTGAAGGCAATCAGCCCCAGCATTTT.

V gene TRBV5-1 combines with J gene TRBJ2-2, with 7 bases identical to TRBD2. CDR1 and CDR2 (germline): SGHRS, YFSETQ. The CDR3 is 15 residues long. V lost 4 bases, J lost 5 bases, and 8 bases stayed unmatched. In DNA, the CDR3 is TGCGCCAGCAGCCTGGGACTACCCCTGACCGGGGAGCTGTTTTTT. It is translated as CASSLGLPLTGELFF.

A few counts support this clonotype. This chain connects TRBV6-5 to TRBJ2-3; D is unclear. Germline CDR1 is MNHEY and CDR2 is SVGAGI. The CDR3 extends over 15 amino acids. Trimming pared 2 bases from V and 0 bases from J, leaving 9 bases between. CDR3 residues: CASSYRGFSTDTQYF. DNA for the CDR3: TGTGCCAGCAGTTACCGTGGCTTCAGCACAGATACGCAGTATTTT.

This chain connects TRBV5-1 to TRBJ2-7, with a possible D match to TRBD2 (7 bases). Deletions cut 0 bases from V and 3 bases from J, with 13 bases between. Germline-derived CDR1 and CDR2 are SGHRS and YFSETQ. There are 15 residues in the CDR3. In DNA, the CDR3 is TGCGCCAGCAGCTTGGGGGGGGGACACTACTACGAGCAGTACTTC. It translates to CASSLGGGHYYEQYF.

The chain recombines TRBV11-2 with TRBJ2-1, with 11 nucleotides matching TRBD2. CDR1 is SGHAT and CDR2 is FQNNGV in the germline V gene. The CDR3 covers 16 residues. V shed 4 bases and J 4 bases; nucleotides not matched to a gene: 6. Here the CDR3 reads CASSSIAGGLYNEQFF. DNA of the CDR3: TGTGCCAGCAGCTCAATAGCGGGGGGGCTGTACAATGAGCAGTTCTTC.

The rearrangement links TRBV7-2 to TRBJ2-3; a possible D gene is TRBD2 (5 bases). The CDR3 has 15 residues. CDR1 is SGHTA and CDR2 is FQGNSA in the germline V gene. Between the trimmed V and J ends, which lost 3 bases and 4 bases, there was a span of 14 bases. In nucleotides, the CDR3 is TGTGCCAGCAGCTTTCAGCTAGCTGAGGCAGATACGCAGTATTTT. This gives the protein CASSFQLAEADTQYF.

The rearrangement links TRBV12-3 or TRBV12-4 to TRBJ2-1; 10 bases are shared with TRBD2. The CDR3 has 16 amino acids. V was clipped by 8 bases and J by 4 bases; unmatched bases: 11. The CDR3 here is CASRLTGTSEYNEQFF. The CDR3 bases are TGTGCCAGCCGCCTAACCGGGACTAGCGAGTACAATGAGCAGTTCTTC.

This clonotype was counted at least ten times. This rearrangement joins TRBV21-1 to TRBJ2-6. TRBV21-1 is a documented pseudogene. The CDR3 has 16 residues. The CDR3 DNA follows: TGTGCCAGCAGCACGGACCGGAGGTCTGGGGCCAACGTCCTGACTTTC. Translation gives CASSTDRRSGANVLTF.